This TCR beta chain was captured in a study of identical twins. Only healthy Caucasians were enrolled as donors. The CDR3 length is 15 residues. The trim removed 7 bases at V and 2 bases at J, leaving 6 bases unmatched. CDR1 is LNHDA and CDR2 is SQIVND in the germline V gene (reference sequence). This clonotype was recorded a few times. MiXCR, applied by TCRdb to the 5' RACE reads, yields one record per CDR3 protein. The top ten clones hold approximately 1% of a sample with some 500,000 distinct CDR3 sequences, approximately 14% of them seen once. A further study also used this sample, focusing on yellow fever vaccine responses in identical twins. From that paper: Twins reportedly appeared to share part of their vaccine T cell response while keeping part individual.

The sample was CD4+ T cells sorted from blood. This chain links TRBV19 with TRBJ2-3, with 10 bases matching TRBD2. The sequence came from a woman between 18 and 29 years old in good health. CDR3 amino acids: CASTFTSGITDTQYF. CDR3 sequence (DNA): TGTGCCAGTACTTTTACTAGCGGGATCACAGATACGCAGTATTTT.